The next 17 T cell receptor beta chains were all read from a single sample in a study of blood T cells in healthy people across ages. Primers used in a second PCR of about 7 to 12 cycles were a sample-barcoded 5' primer and a J-beta primer mix. MiXCR was run by TCRdb on the 5' RACE reads, yielding one entry per CDR3 protein. The sample shows roughly 1,700,000 distinct CDR3 sequences, 28% of them seen only once. Sequencing was done on a sample of blood. These TCRs come from a woman in her thirties in good health.

With regard to this clonotype: A single base separates this from a much larger clone, so it may be a read error. J is TRBJ2-7 and V is TRBV20-1, with D possibly matching TRBD2 (6 bases). Germline assignment: CDR1 DFQATT and CDR2 SNEGSKA (reference sequence). This CDR3 is built from 13 residues. The CDR3 sequence: CSAGEAGTYEQYF. Written as DNA, the CDR3 is TGCAGTGCTGGAGAAGCGGGCACCTACGAGCAGTACTTC.

Regarding this clonotype: Its ends do not fully match the called genes, so a read error is possible. The gene calls are TRBV11-2 and TRBJ2-6; 7 bases map to TRBD1. CDR1 and CDR2 (germline): SGHAT, FQNNGV. This CDR3 region has 18 residues. In DNA form, the CDR3 reads TGTGCCAGCAGCTTTGTAGGGGGCGCTCCCTCTGAGGCCAACGTCCTGACTTTC. It encodes CASSFVGGAPSEANVLTF.

CDR3 sequence reads: CASSESSGWAEAFF. CDR3 sequence (DNA): TGCGCCAGCAGTGAGTCGTCAGGATGGGCTGAAGCTTTCTTT. This chain links TRBV10-2 with TRBJ1-1; D gene unclear. CDR3 size: 14 residues. CDR1 is WSHSY, CDR2 SAAADI, per germline. Trimming took 0 bases from V and 6 from J, leaving 11 bases between them.

Concerning this clonotype itself: One base away lies a much larger clone, so this may be a sequencing read error. This chain links TRBV10-3 with TRBJ2-5; the D gene is possibly TRBD1 (6 bases). The CDR3 is made up of 13 amino acids. Deletions cut 6 bases from V and 3 bases from J, with 11 bases between. Germline CDR1 is ENHRY and CDR2 is SYGVKD. For the CDR3, the DNA is TGTGCCATCAGGGACAGCCAGGAAGAGACCCAGTACTTC. The encoded protein is CAIRDSQEETQYF.

This clonotype was found many times. J is TRBJ2-7 and V is TRBV7-9; TRBD1 matches at 9 bases. The junction had 14 bases not matched to a gene; V was cut back by 5 bases and J by 6 bases. CDR3 length equals 16 residues. From germline, CDR1 is SEHNR and CDR2 FQNEAQ (reference sequence). CDR3 sequence (DNA): TGTGCCAGCAGCGCCCGGGACAGGGCCAAAGGCGGCGAGCAGTACTTC. Its translation is CASSARDRAKGGEQYF. The whole variable domain, filled in from reference TRBV7-9 and TRBJ2-7, reads DTGVSQNPRHKITKRGQNVTFRCDPISEHNRLYWYRQTLGQGPEFLTYFQNEAQLEKSRLLSDRFSAERPKGSFSTLEIQRTEQGDSAMYLCASSARDRAKGGEQYFGPGTRLTVT.

This clonotype was detected many times. The chain carries TRBV20-1 and TRBJ2-3; possibly TRBD1 for D (6 bases). The V gene lost 7 bases and the J gene lost 4 bases, with 12 bases spanning the gap. The germline V gene has CDR1 DFQATT and CDR2 SNEGSKA (reference sequence). The CDR3 extends over 12 amino acids. The DNA of the CDR3 is TGCAGTGTCAGGGGCAGATCAGATACGCAGTATTTT. Its protein product is CSVRGRSDTQYF.

The chain is built from TRBV2 and TRBJ1-2; no reliable D call. The germline V and J ends were trimmed by 2 bases and 4 bases, with 11 bases remaining between them. The CDR3 consists of 14 residues. CDR1 is SNHLY, CDR2 FYNNEI, per germline. CDR3 DNA sequence: TGTGCCAGCAGTGAAATGCGGATAATCTATGGCTACACCTTC. This gives the protein CASSEMRIIYGYTF.

This clonotype was observed a few times. Mismatch with germline at one junction end may stem from a read error. The chain joins TRBV5-1 to TRBJ2-2; weak D call: TRBD1 (6 bases). The CDR3 runs to 14 residues. From germline, CDR1 is SGHRS and CDR2 YFSETQ. The CDR3 DNA reads TGTGCCAGCAGCTCGGGACAATATACCGGGGAGCTGTTTTTT. It yields the protein CASSSGQYTGELFF.

In its sample, this clonotype was seen a few times. The chain has TRBV27 and TRBJ2-7; no firm D call. Germline loops: CDR1 MNHEY, CDR2 SMNVEV (reference sequence). CDR3 size: 14 residues. V was clipped by 8 bases and J by 1 base, with 15 bases between them. CDR3 DNA sequence: TGTGCCAGCTCCGCTTGGGCGGCTTCCTACGAGCAGTACTTC. This sequence encodes CASSAWAASYEQYF.

The J gene is TRBJ2-2, the V gene TRBV12-3 or TRBV12-4; a possible D gene is TRBD2 (6 bases). This CDR3 comprises 14 residues. V was shortened by 6 bases and J by 6 bases, with 14 bases between the two germline ends. The CDR3 protein is CASSPGVGAGELFF. The CDR3 DNA reads TGTGCCAGCAGCCCGGGGGTGGGCGCCGGGGAGCTGTTTTTT.

The chain uses TRBV4-1 and TRBJ2-3; the D gene could be TRBD1 or TRBD2 (5 bases each). Germline CDR1 reads MGHRA; CDR2 reads YSYEKL. V was cut by 1 base and J by 2 bases, with 13 bases left in between. CDR3 length: 16 residues. The CDR3 region has the DNA TGCGCCAGCAGCCAAGCTACCTCGGGGCCCACAGATACGCAGTATTTT. Amino acid sequence: CASSQATSGPTDTQYF.

This clonotype was found a few times. The chain couples TRBV5-1 to TRBJ1-2; D is uncertain. Trimming removed 5 bases at V and 1 base at J, with 12 bases between. This CDR3 is 14 amino acids long. CDR1 and CDR2 (germline): SGHRS, YFSETQ. Here the CDR3 reads CASRPTTFNYGYTF. The CDR3 nucleotides read TGCGCCAGCAGACCAACGACATTTAACTATGGCTACACCTTC.

The chain employs TRBV6-6 and TRBJ2-1; 12 bases align to TRBD2. The trim removed 9 bases at V and 6 bases at J, leaving 12 bases unmatched. The CDR3 has 16 amino acids. Germline values: CDR1 MNHNY, CDR2 SVGAGI (reference sequence). CDR3 coding DNA: TGTGCCAGTTCGCCGGGACTAGCGGGCAAGAGCAATGAGCAGTTCTTC. Its translation is CASSPGLAGKSNEQFF.

Only a few counts were recorded for this clonotype. The chain combines TRBV12-3 or TRBV12-4 with TRBJ1-2; D is unclear. V was shortened by 5 bases and J by 8 bases, with 12 bases between the two germline ends. The CDR3 has 12 residues. CDR3 nucleotide sequence: TGTGCCAGCAGTATTATACCGGGCGGCTACACCTTC. Translation gives CASSIIPGGYTF.

V is TRBV27 and J is TRBJ1-6; no reliable D call. The V end was cut by 6 bases, the J end by 2 bases, with 11 bases between. Germline V gene sequence: CDR1 MNHEY, CDR2 SMNVEV (reference sequence). The CDR3 length is 15 residues. The CDR3 DNA is TGTGCCAGCAGGGGCGTAGCCCCCTATAATTCACCCCTCCACTTT. Translating gives CASRGVAPYNSPLHF.

The CDR3 loop is CASSLTLSNGELFF. CDR3 bases: TGTGCCAGCAGCTTAACGCTCTCGAACGGGGAGCTGTTTTTT. This chain uses TRBV7-2 with TRBJ2-2; no firm D call. V shed 2 bases and J shed 7 bases, with 11 bases lying between them. The CDR3 contains 14 residues. Germline V gene sequence: CDR1 SGHTA, CDR2 FQGNSA.

This clonotype turned up a few times. The CDR3 sequence is CASSLEESSVSITDTQYF. CDR3 coding DNA: TGTGCCAGCAGCTTAGAGGAGTCTAGCGTGTCGATCACAGATACGCAGTATTTT. The chain couples TRBV7-2 to TRBJ2-3, with D possibly matching TRBD2 (6 bases). This CDR3 has 18 residues. The V end lost 1 base, the J end lost 2 bases, and 19 bases lay between the germline ends. In germline, CDR1 is SGHTA, CDR2 FQGNSA.